The rows below give T cell receptor beta chains drawn from one sample of a study of blood T cell repertoires in COVID-19. The protocol was immunoSEQ multiplex PCR, while the TCRdb copy is restricted to in-frame clones and leaves out a portion. The table records about 120,000 clones, 75% to 85% of them present only once. The sequencing sample was made of peripheral blood. The receptors were sampled from a human donor in a cohort sampled during active COVID-19. CDR3s include the opening cysteine and the closing phenylalanine or tryptophan. A D gene is named only where the DNA matches it firmly. For some rows the clone size is stated as once, few or many, or as a class when expanded; others skip it.

CDR3	DNA	V	D	size	J
CASSIWVAGSTDTQYF	TGTGCCAGTAGTATTTGGGTAGCGGGAAGCACAGATACGCAGTATTTT	TRBV19	TRBD2	-	TRBJ2-3
CASRRSLAESYEQYF	TGTGCCAGCCGTCGGTCCCTAGCGGAGTCCTACGAGCAGTACTTC	TRBV2	TRBD2	-	TRBJ2-7
CASSVTGQASNEQYF	TGTGCCAGCAGTGTTACGGGACAGGCAAGTAACGAGCAGTACTTC	TRBV2	TRBD1	-	TRBJ2-7
CSAIRGRDEKLFF	TGCAGTGCGATCAGGGGACGGGATGAAAAACTGTTTTTT	TRBV29-1	-	-	TRBJ1-4
CASSAGQAGTEAFF	TGCGCCAGCAGCGCGGGACAGGCGGGCACTGAAGCTTTCTTT	TRBV5-1	TRBD1	-	TRBJ1-1
CASSLVSEQFF	TGTGCCAGCAGCTTAGTTAGTGAGCAGTTCTTC	TRBV7-2	-	once	TRBJ2-1
CASSNGLGEQFF	TGTGCCAGCAGCAACGGACTAGGTGAGCAGTTCTTC	TRBV5-6	TRBD2	-	TRBJ2-1
CSVSTDSSYEQYF	TGCAGCGTCTCGACAGACAGCTCCTACGAGCAGTACTTC	TRBV29-1	-	-	TRBJ2-7
CASSPYATNEKLFF	TGTGCCAGCAGCCCCTATGCAACTAATGAAAAACTGTTTTTT	TRBV7-9	-	-	TRBJ1-4
CATSPKTGLRDEQYF	TGTGCCACCTCTCCTAAAACAGGGTTAAGAGACGAGCAGTACTTC	TRBV5-8	-	-	TRBJ2-7
CAWSYAGGTEAFF	TGTGCCTGGAGTTACGCCGGGGGAACTGAAGCTTTCTTT	TRBV30	-	-	TRBJ1-1
CASTKTENTEAFF	TGTGCCAGCACTAAGACAGAGAACACTGAAGCTTTCTTT	TRBV6-6	-	-	TRBJ1-1
CATSRDLGQTYEQYF	TGTGCCACCAGCAGAGATCTGGGACAGACCTACGAGCAGTACTTC	TRBV15	TRBD1	-	TRBJ2-7
CASSARQGEYGYTF	TGTGCCAGCAGCGCTAGACAGGGGGAGTATGGCTACACCTTC	TRBV5-4	TRBD1	-	TRBJ1-2
CASSEADDRSGANVLTF	TGTGCCAGCAGTGAAGCGGATGACAGGTCTGGGGCCAACGTCCTGACTTTC	TRBV6-1	-	-	TRBJ2-6
CAWMAPGVYEQYF	TGTGCCTGGATGGCGCCAGGGGTATACGAGCAGTACTTC	TRBV30	-	-	TRBJ2-7
CASSLGVGQPQHF	TGTGCCAGCAGCTTAGGGGTGGGCCAGCCCCAGCATTTT	TRBV11-1	-	-	TRBJ1-5
CASRMTGAGEAFF	TGCGCCAGCAGAATGACAGGGGCAGGCGAAGCTTTCTTT	TRBV5-1	TRBD1	once	TRBJ1-1
CAWSSMSYGYTF	TGTGCCTGGAGTTCTATGAGCTATGGCTACACCTTC	TRBV30	-	few	TRBJ1-2
CASSQGLYEQYF	TGTGCCAGCAGTCAGGGCCTCTACGAGCAGTACTTC	TRBV28	-	-	TRBJ2-7
CATSRDRAGDEKLFF	TGTGCCACCAGCAGAGATAGGGCAGGGGATGAAAAACTGTTTTTT	TRBV15	-	-	TRBJ1-4
CASSIIGTPSDGYTF	TGTGCCAGTAGTATCATTGGGACTCCGTCGGATGGCTACACCTTC	TRBV19	-	-	TRBJ1-2
CASKDRGLHEQYF	TGTGCCAGCAAAGACAGGGGGCTCCACGAGCAGTACTTC	TRBV2	TRBD1	-	TRBJ2-7
CASSLGTGRTDTQYF	TGTGCCAGCAGCTTGGGGACAGGTCGCACAGATACGCAGTATTTT	TRBV7-6	TRBD1	-	TRBJ2-3
CAWYGLANYGYTF	TGTGCCTGGTATGGCCTCGCTAACTATGGCTACACCTTC	TRBV30	-	-	TRBJ1-2
CASSQVIEARDTQYF	TGCGCCAGCAGCCAAGTGATCGAGGCCCGCGATACGCAGTATTTT	TRBV4-1	-	-	TRBJ2-3
CASSQYYGYTF	TGTGCCAGCAGCCAGTACTATGGCTACACCTTC	TRBV7-2	-	-	TRBJ1-2
CASSYYRSSGNYEQYF	TGTGCCAGCAGTTACTATCGTTCTAGCGGCAACTACGAGCAGTACTTC	TRBV6-2/TRBV6-3	TRBD2	-	TRBJ2-7
CASSLTGGATGELFF	TGTGCCAGCAGCTTGACGGGAGGAGCCACCGGGGAGCTGTTTTTT	TRBV7-3	TRBD2	-	TRBJ2-2
CASSLVRSYEQYF	TGTGCCAGCAGCTTGGTCAGATCCTACGAGCAGTACTTC	TRBV11-1	-	-	TRBJ2-7
CASSLYLAGGPYEQYF	TGTGCCAGCAGTTTGTATTTAGCGGGAGGGCCCTACGAGCAGTACTTC	TRBV28	TRBD2	-	TRBJ2-7
CASSESQTYSNQPQHF	TGTGCCAGCAGTGAATCACAGACATATAGCAATCAGCCCCAGCATTTT	TRBV6-1	-	-	TRBJ1-5
CASFNRQGAWEQYF	TGTGCCAGCTTCAACCGGCAGGGGGCCTGGGAGCAGTACTTC	TRBV28	TRBD1	-	TRBJ2-7
CAWSVRTGGTDTQYF	TGTGCCTGGAGTGTTAGGACAGGGGGCACAGATACGCAGTATTTT	TRBV30	TRBD1	-	TRBJ2-3